Shown below are 10 T cell receptor beta chains from a single sample sequenced in a study of blood T cells in healthy people across ages. Primed by a sample-barcoded 5' primer and a J-beta primer mix, a second PCR proceeded for roughly 6 to 12 cycles. TCRdb independently ran MiXCR on the 5' RACE reads; one entry per CDR3 protein. Of around 990,000 distinct CDR3 sequences listed, approximately 38% are singletons. Sequenced sample: blood. Every receptor here comes from a young man in good health.

The rearrangement uses TRBV10-3 and TRBJ2-3; no definite D call. This CDR3 has 15 residues. Germline V gene lookup returns CDR1 ENHRY and CDR2 SYGVKD. The V and J ends lost 0 bases and 4 bases respectively, with 11 bases between them. CDR3 protein: CAISESYRGADTQYF. In nucleotides, the CDR3 is TGTGCCATCAGTGAGTCGTATAGAGGTGCAGATACGCAGTATTTT.

CDR3 DNA: TGTGCCAGCAGTGCCGCGGACAGATTCACCGGGGAGCTGTTTTTT. Translating gives CASSAADRFTGELFF. The chain links TRBV28 to TRBJ2-2; D is perhaps TRBD1 (6 bases). The CDR3 loop spans 15 amino acids. The V gene lost 5 bases and the J gene lost 4 bases, with 14 bases spanning the gap. The V gene's germline CDR1 is MDHEN and CDR2 SYDVKM. The full variable domain, completed using reference TRBV28 and TRBJ2-2, is DVKVTQSSRYLVKRTGEKVFLECVQDMDHENMFWYRQDPGLGLRLIYFSYDVKMKEKGDIPEGYSVSREKKERFSLILESASTNQTSMYLCASSAADRFTGELFFGEGSRLTVL.

The J gene is TRBJ1-2, the V gene TRBV12-3 or TRBV12-4; D is undetermined. Deletions cut 8 bases from V and 7 bases from J, with 14 bases between. The CDR3 is 12 amino acids. CDR3 protein: CASGRDGRGYTF. The CDR3, as DNA: TGTGCCAGCGGCCGGGATGGGCGTGGCTACACCTTC.

The rearrangement uses TRBV2 and TRBJ2-1, with 7 positions matching TRBD1. The CDR3 has 15 amino acids. The germline gives CDR1 SNHLY, CDR2 FYNNEI. V was clipped by 3 bases and J by 7 bases; unmatched bases: 9. Here the CDR3 reads CASSESGQFPNEQFF. The CDR3 nucleotides read TGTGCCAGCAGTGAGTCGGGACAGTTCCCAAATGAGCAGTTCTTC. Drawing the rest from reference TRBV2 and TRBJ2-1, the complete variable domain is EPEVTQTPSHQVTQMGQEVILRCVPISNHLYFYWYRQILGQKVEFLVSFYNNEISEKSEIFDDQFSVERPDGSNFTLKIRSTKLEDSAMYFCASSESGQFPNEQFFGPGTRLTVL.

This clonotype occurred once. The chain links TRBV7-2 to TRBJ1-1; 8 nucleotides agree with TRBD1. Looked up from germline, CDR1 is SGHTA and CDR2 is FQGNSA. The V and J ends lost 8 bases and 0 bases, in that order; junction bases with no gene match: 5. The CDR3 covers 14 residues. CDR3 amino acids: CASPRDRMNTEAFF. The CDR3 DNA sequence: TGTGCCAGCCCCAGGGACAGGATGAACACTGAAGCTTTCTTT.

The chain has TRBV6-5 and TRBJ1-2; 8 nucleotides line up with TRBD1. CDR3 size: 14 residues. CDR1 is MNHEY, CDR2 SVGAGI, per germline. After removal of 6 bases from V and 7 bases from J, the junction contained 10 bases not matched to a gene. This CDR3 reads CASSYHQGASGYTF. DNA for the CDR3: TGTGCCAGCAGCTATCACCAGGGGGCGAGTGGCTACACCTTC.

This clonotype was observed a few times. V usage is TRBV12-3 or TRBV12-4 and J usage is TRBJ1-1; maybe TRBD1 (5 bases). V lost 7 bases and J 3 bases, leaving 18 bases between the germline ends. CDR3 size: 15 residues. The CDR3 sequence is CASNWGGGGDTEAFF. DNA of the CDR3: TGTGCCAGCAACTGGGGCGGCGGTGGGGACACTGAAGCTTTCTTT.

This clonotype was observed once. It may be a read error: a sequence one base away is much more abundant. The chain has TRBV20-1 and TRBJ2-1; either TRBD1 or TRBD2 may fit D (7 bases each). The V and J ends lost 3 bases and 9 bases respectively, with 21 bases between them. The CDR3 totals 15 residues. In germline, CDR1 is DFQATT, CDR2 SNEGSKA (reference sequence). The CDR3 reads CSARKSGTVNSEQFF. The DNA for the CDR3 is TGCAGTGCTAGGAAGAGCGGGACAGTTAACAGTGAGCAGTTCTTC.

V is TRBV4-2 and J is TRBJ2-6, with a possible D match to TRBD2 (6 bases). With 5 bases removed from V and 12 bases from J, the gap between germline ends came to 11 bases. This CDR3 comprises 12 residues. In germline, CDR1 is LGHNA, CDR2 YNFKEQ. The CDR3 is CASSVGGVVLTF. In nucleotides, the CDR3 is TGTGCCAGCAGCGTGGGGGGAGTCGTCCTGACTTTC.

The chain recombines TRBV12-3 or TRBV12-4 with TRBJ1-2, with a possible D match to TRBD1 (5 bases). Trimming cost V 6 bases and J 4 bases, with 18 bases left between them. CDR3 length equals 15 residues. CDR3 in amino acids: CASSLMAGTTYGYTF. Here the CDR3 DNA reads TGTGCCAGCAGCCTCATGGCAGGGACTACCTATGGCTACACCTTC.